This T cell receptor (beta chain) was recovered during a study of cytomegalovirus exposure and HLA in healthy donors. Findings and limits, study-wide: Most subjects had HLA-A and HLA-B alleles reportedly predicted accurately by TCR beta sequences. Approximately 17,000 TCR beta sequences were associated with HLA alleles at 0.05 false discovery rate in a later analysis.

At the time of sampling, donors were nominally healthy, though unrecorded immune exposures were likely. About this clone: What it binds is not known.

The study ran its PCR with 60 Vbeta and 13 Jbeta primers. TCRdb's table, derived via immunoSEQ multiplex PCR, lists solely in-frame clones and lacks some. This sample has 75,000 to 100,000 clones, with 70% to 80% found just once. The TCR comes from a man aged 18 to 29 in good health and CMV-seropositive. Material: PBMCs.

CDR3 in amino acids: CASSIRDTGANVLTF. Here the CDR3 DNA reads TGTGCCAGCAGCATCCGGGACACTGGGGCCAACGTCCTGACTTTC. The chain recombines TRBV4-2 with TRBJ2-6; possible D gene TRBD1, 6 bases. The CDR3 length is 15 residues. With 5 bases removed from V and 2 bases from J, the gap between germline ends came to 10 bases. The germline gives CDR1 LGHNA, CDR2 YNFKEQ.